The sequence of this TCR beta chain was determined in a study of a mutant IDH1 vaccine in newly diagnosed glioma. Time point reported: week 47, end of study. Topical imiquimod was applied with each vaccine dose, which held 300 ug of mutant IDH1 20-mer peptide. The protocol was immunoSEQ multiplex PCR, while the TCRdb copy is restricted to in-frame clones and leaves out a portion. The sample shows around 30,000 clones, 87% of them seen only once. The CDR3 covers 18 residues. The junction had 8 bases not matched to a gene; V was cut back by 4 bases and J by 2 bases. CDR1 and CDR2 from the germline V gene are SGDLS and YYNGEE. On this clone itself: The antigen is undetermined.

This clonotype originated in a woman under 40 with glioma. V is TRBV9 and J is TRBJ2-1, with 14 positions matching TRBD2. Source: PBMCs, taken from a glioma patient whose treatment included an IDH1 peptide vaccine. Written as DNA, the CDR3 is TGTGCCAGCAGCCACGGACTAGCGGGGGGTCCCACCTACAATGAGCAGTTCTTC. This codes for CASSHGLAGGPTYNEQFF.